Detailed here is one TCR beta chain. The data originate from a study of blood T cell repertoires in COVID-19. Study information: Samples representing acute and convalescent COVID-19 were sourced from the United States, Italy and Spain. In each case, the material was cDNA or gDNA derived from T cells, B-cell-depleted T cells, or PBMCs.

Authors' processing steps: Researchers report that nucleated cell counts were estimated from reference gene primer amplification. Assay: immunoSEQ multiplex PCR; the TCRdb copy retains only in-frame clones and omits some. That table is the source of V, J and clone size, and D and trimming were worked out from the DNA. Among around 49,000 clones listed, approximately 85% were seen once. The V and J ends lost 6 bases and 7 bases respectively, with 12 bases between them. CDR3 length: 12 amino acids. Germline V gene lookup returns CDR1 MDHEN and CDR2 SYDVKM. The sample was peripheral blood. This clonotype was obtained from a woman between 55 and 75 years old with acute or convalescent COVID-19. The chain joins TRBV28 to TRBJ1-1, with D possibly matching TRBD1 (6 bases). In nucleotides, the CDR3 is TGTGCCAGCAGACAGGGTTGGGGTGAAGCTTTCTTT. This codes for CASRQGWGEAFF.